What follows are 8 T cell receptor beta chains derived from one specimen sequenced in a study of T cells in Graves' hyperthyroidism and ophthalmopathy. Amplification of TCR beta CDR3 regions used RNA as the template. The HTBI primer set drove a first-round RT-PCR of the TCR CDR3. TCRdb redid the calling of the multiplex PCR reads with MiXCR, one entry per CDR3 protein. Of some 300,000 distinct CDR3 sequences listed, 10% to 15% are singletons. Sequences were obtained from blood. Every receptor here comes from a woman aged 25 to 39 with Graves' hyperthyroidism that later progressed to Graves' ophthalmopathy.

The table lists this clonotype with many counts. The chain combines TRBV5-1 with TRBJ2-1; 7 bases are a match to TRBD2. The CDR3 covers 14 residues. J gave up 6 bases and V 1 base, and 4 bases lay outside the gene matches. CDR1 and CDR2 from the germline V gene are SGHRS and YFSETQ. As DNA, the CDR3 is TGCGCCAGCAGCTTGAAGCTAGCGGTCAATGAGCAGTTCTTC. It specifies CASSLKLAVNEQFF.

This clonotype was detected ten times or more. The rearrangement joins TRBV5-5 to TRBJ1-1; the match to TRBD1 covers 7 bases. V lost 3 bases, J lost 3 bases, and 11 bases stayed unmatched. Germline CDR1 and CDR2: SGHKS and YYEKEE (reference sequence). The CDR3 runs 16 residues. CDR3 residues: CASSSPKGAWDTEAFF. In DNA form, the CDR3 reads TGTGCCAGCAGCTCTCCGAAGGGGGCTTGGGACACTGAAGCTTTCTTT.

The chain uses TRBV5-4 and TRBJ2-1; no clear D. With 2 bases removed from V and 9 bases from J, the gap between germline ends came to 6 bases. The germline gives CDR1 SGHNT, CDR2 YYREEE (reference sequence). The length of the CDR3 is 11 residues. The CDR3 loop is CASSLRSEQFF. The CDR3 DNA reads as TGTGCCAGCAGCTTAAGGAGTGAGCAGTTCTTC.

This clonotype was detected only a few times. The rearrangement joins TRBV5-8 to TRBJ2-7; TRBD2 matches 8 bases. CDR3 length: 15 amino acids. Germline V gene sequence: CDR1 SGHTS, CDR2 YDEGEE. V dropped 2 bases and J dropped 0; count of bases not matched to a gene: 4. The CDR3 loop reads CASSFGGGDSYEQYF. DNA of the CDR3: TGTGCCAGCAGCTTCGGGGGGGGGGACTCCTACGAGCAGTACTTC.

For this clonotype: This may arise from a read error, as a much more abundant clone is one base away. The genes are TRBV6-5 and TRBJ2-7, with TRBD2 identical over 13 bases. In germline, CDR1 is MNHEY, CDR2 SVGAGI. This CDR3 spans 15 amino acids. The CDR3 here is CASSYGTSGIGEQHF. The CDR3 nucleotides read TGTGCCAGCAGTTACGGGACTAGCGGGATTGGGGAGCAGCACTTC.

This chain uses TRBV11-2 with TRBJ2-3, with 11 bases aligning to TRBD2. Germline V gives CDR1 SGHAT, CDR2 FQNNGV. The CDR3 loop spans 16 amino acids. V lost 5 bases and J lost 6; bases outside the gene matches: 10. CDR3 DNA: TGTGCCAGCAGCCCTCGGGTAGCGGGAGGGTGGGATACGCAGTATTTT. Residues: CASSPRVAGGWDTQYF. The full variable domain, with the rest looked up from reference TRBV11-2 and TRBJ2-3, is EAGVAQSPRYKIIEKRQSVAFWCNPISGHATLYWYQQILGQGPKLLIQFQNNGVVDDSQLPKDRFSAERLKGVDSTLKIQPAKLEDSAVYLCASSPRVAGGWDTQYFGPGTRLTVL.

This clonotype has ten or more counts. The junction does not match germline at one end; this may be a read error. The chain recombines TRBV6-1 with TRBJ2-7, with 7 bases identical to TRBD2. Germline V CDR1 and CDR2: MNHNS, SASEGT. This CDR3 is built from 13 residues. CDR3 sequence reads: CASREAGRSGQYF. DNA for the CDR3: TGTGCCAGCAGGGAAGCGGGAAGAAGCGGGCAGTACTTC.

This clonotype was picked up one time. The chain employs TRBV6-9 and TRBJ1-5; D perhaps matches TRBD1 (5 bases). The CDR3 is 13 amino acids. Germline CDR1 reads MNHGY; CDR2 reads SVAAGI. V dropped 4 bases and J dropped 6 bases, with 10 bases sitting between them. The CDR3 is CASSSGTGQPQHF. The CDR3, as DNA: TGTGCCAGCAGTTCCGGGACGGGTCAGCCCCAGCATTTT.